Described below is a single TCR beta chain sequence and its context. This specimen comes from a study of blood T cell repertoires in COVID-19. Study-wide background: The United States, Italy and Spain supplied acute and convalescent COVID-19 samples.

The junction had 4 bases not matched to a gene; V was cut back by 4 bases and J by 1 base. The germline gives CDR1 WNHNN, CDR2 SYGVQD (reference sequence). The CDR3 has 15 residues. The table came from immunoSEQ multiplex PCR; TCRdb's copy has only in-frame clones and leaves some out. The data contain more than 55,000 clones, 73% of them singletons. The chain uses TRBV10-1 and TRBJ2-3; 8 bases agree with TRBD2. Input material: peripheral blood. The sequence derives from a woman in her 70s with acute or convalescent COVID-19. As DNA, the CDR3 is TGCGCCAGCAGTGCGGCGGGGGGTGGCACAGATACGCAGTATTTT. Translation: CASSAAGGGTDTQYF.